This TCR beta chain was profiled in a study of blood T cell repertoires in COVID-19. The CDR3 has 12 amino acids. Germline CDR1 reads SGHAT; CDR2 reads FQNNGV. The germline V and J ends were trimmed by 3 bases and 2 bases, with 3 bases remaining between them. Repertoires were generated with immunoSEQ multiplex PCR, while TCRdb's copy carries only in-frame clones and drops some. The sample includes approximately 72,000 clones, approximately 85% of them seen just once. The receptor's source is a man aged 50-60 years with acute or convalescent COVID-19. Sequences were obtained from peripheral blood. The rearrangement joins TRBV11-2 to TRBJ2-3; D gene ambiguous. CDR3 protein: CASSFITDTQYF. The CDR3 DNA is TGTGCCAGCAGCTTTATCACAGATACGCAGTATTTT.